This T cell receptor (beta chain) was identified in a study of OX40 agonist ivuxolimab in advanced cancers. A single count supports this clone. The germline CDR1 and CDR2 sequences are MNHEY and SVGAGI. The V gene lost 5 bases and the J gene lost 2 bases, with 13 bases spanning the gap. CDR3 size: 14 residues. Sequenced by immunoSEQ multiplex PCR; TCRdb stores in-frame clones only, minus some. The repertoire holds 28,000 or so clones, with 85% as singletons. This clonotype was obtained from an adult with an advanced solid tumor such as melanoma, head and neck, liver or kidney cancer. J is TRBJ2-7 and V is TRBV6-5, with D tentatively TRBD1 (6 bases). The material sequenced was CD4+ or CD8+ T cells sorted from blood, taken in a trial of the OX40 agonist ivuxolimab. The CDR3 loop is CASSNRDKTYEQYF. Here the CDR3 DNA reads TGTGCCAGCAGTAACCGGGACAAGACCTACGAGCAGTACTTC.